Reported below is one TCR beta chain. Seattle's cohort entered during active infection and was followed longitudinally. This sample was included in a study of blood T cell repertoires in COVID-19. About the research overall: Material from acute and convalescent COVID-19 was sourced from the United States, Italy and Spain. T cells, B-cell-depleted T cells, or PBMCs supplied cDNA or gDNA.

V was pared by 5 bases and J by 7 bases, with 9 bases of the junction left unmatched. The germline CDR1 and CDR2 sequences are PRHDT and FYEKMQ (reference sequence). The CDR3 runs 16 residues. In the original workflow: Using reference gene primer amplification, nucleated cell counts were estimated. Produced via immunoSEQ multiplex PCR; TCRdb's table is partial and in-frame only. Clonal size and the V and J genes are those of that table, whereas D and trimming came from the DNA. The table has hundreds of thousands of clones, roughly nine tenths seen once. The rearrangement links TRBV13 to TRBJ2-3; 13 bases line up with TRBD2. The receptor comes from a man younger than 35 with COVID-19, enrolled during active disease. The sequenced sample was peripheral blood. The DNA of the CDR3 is TGTGCCAGCAGCCTTTATGGACTAGCGGGAGTTAATACGCAGTATTTT. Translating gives CASSLYGLAGVNTQYF.